A selection of T cell receptor beta chains follows, all from one sample in a study of blood T cell repertoires in COVID-19. The assay was immunoSEQ multiplex PCR, and TCRdb's table has in-frame clones only and misses some. The top ten clones hold roughly 2% of a sample with about 400,000 clones, approximately 85% of them seen once. Sequences were obtained from PBMCs or T cells enriched from blood (not recorded which). Receptors were obtained from a middle-aged woman with acute COVID-19. CDR3s include the opening cysteine and the closing phenylalanine or tryptophan. The D gene is left open where the match is weak. Where a row states a size, it is once, few, many or the class of an expanded clone; other rows omit it.

CDR3aa: CASRPGQGYEQYF; CDR3nt: TGCGCCAGCCGACCCGGACAGGGCTACGAGCAGTACTTC; d_gene: TRBD1; v_gene: TRBV5-1; abundance: few; j_gene: TRBJ2-7; len: 13
CDR3aa: CASSVGQGGYEQYF; CDR3nt: TGTGCCAGCAGCGTAGGGCAGGGTGGCTACGAGCAGTACTTC; d_gene: -; v_gene: TRBV9; abundance: -; j_gene: TRBJ2-7; len: 14
CDR3aa: CAISESGGQGAFF; CDR3nt: TGTGCCATCAGTGAGTCAGGCGGACAGGGAGCTTTCTTT; d_gene: TRBD1; v_gene: TRBV10-3; abundance: -; j_gene: TRBJ1-1; len: 13
CDR3aa: CASSSPRDRGLSGNTIYF; CDR3nt: TGTGCCAGCAGCTCACCAAGGGACAGGGGTCTCTCTGGAAACACCATATATTTT; d_gene: TRBD1; v_gene: TRBV11-2; abundance: few; j_gene: TRBJ1-3; len: 18
CDR3aa: CASSESQGNQPQHF; CDR3nt: TGCGCCAGCAGTGAGTCACAGGGAAATCAGCCCCAGCATTTT; d_gene: -; v_gene: TRBV10-2; abundance: -; j_gene: TRBJ1-5; len: 14
CDR3aa: CASSVGQGGYEQYF; CDR3nt: TGTGCCAGCAGCGTAGGACAGGGGGGTTACGAGCAGTACTTC; d_gene: TRBD1; v_gene: TRBV9; abundance: -; j_gene: TRBJ2-7; len: 14
CDR3aa: CASSPRDTEAFF; CDR3nt: TGTGCCAGCTCACCGAGGGACACTGAAGCTTTCTTT; d_gene: -; v_gene: TRBV18; abundance: -; j_gene: TRBJ1-1; len: 12
CDR3aa: CASSLRVAGANEQFF; CDR3nt: TGTGCCAGCAGCTTACGAGTCGCTGGGGCCAATGAGCAGTTCTTC; d_gene: -; v_gene: TRBV11-2; abundance: -; j_gene: TRBJ2-1; len: 15
CDR3aa: CASSSLMGPYGYTF; CDR3nt: TGTGCCAGCAGCTCACTGATGGGCCCATATGGCTACACCTTC; d_gene: -; v_gene: TRBV5-4; abundance: once; j_gene: TRBJ1-2; len: 14
CDR3aa: CASSFDRVGETQYF; CDR3nt: TGTGCCAGCAGCTTTGACAGGGTAGGGGAGACCCAGTACTTC; d_gene: TRBD1; v_gene: TRBV5-4; abundance: -; j_gene: TRBJ2-5; len: 14
CDR3aa: CASTGAGPYNEQFF; CDR3nt: TGTGCCAGCACAGGGGCCGGCCCCTACAATGAGCAGTTCTTC; d_gene: -; v_gene: TRBV2; abundance: once; j_gene: TRBJ2-1; len: 14
CDR3aa: CAMGQEHDTQYF; CDR3nt: TGTGCCATGGGGCAGGAGCACGATACGCAGTATTTT; d_gene: -; v_gene: TRBV10-3; abundance: -; j_gene: TRBJ2-3; len: 12
CDR3aa: CASSLAPPGNTIYF; CDR3nt: TGTGCCAGCAGCTTAGCCCCCCCCGGGAACACCATATATTTT; d_gene: -; v_gene: TRBV11-2; abundance: -; j_gene: TRBJ1-3; len: 14
CDR3aa: CASSLTGWGASGAETQYF; CDR3nt: TGTGCCAGCAGCTTAACGGGGTGGGGTGCTAGCGGGGCTGAGACCCAGTACTTC; d_gene: TRBD2; v_gene: TRBV7-2; abundance: -; j_gene: TRBJ2-5; len: 18
CDR3aa: CASSPPGLPGVNEAFF; CDR3nt: TGCGCCAGCAGCCCTCCGGGACTCCCGGGGGTAAATGAAGCTTTCTTT; d_gene: -; v_gene: TRBV4-1; abundance: -; j_gene: TRBJ1-1; len: 16
CDR3aa: CASSSGQGIIKTQYF; CDR3nt: TGTGCCAGCAGCTCAGGACAGGGGATAATTAAGACCCAGTACTTC; d_gene: TRBD1; v_gene: TRBV27; abundance: -; j_gene: TRBJ2-5; len: 15
CDR3aa: CASSLAPGVNTEAFF; CDR3nt: TGCGCCAGCAGCTTGGCGCCAGGGGTGAACACTGAAGCTTTCTTT; d_gene: -; v_gene: TRBV5-1; abundance: -; j_gene: TRBJ1-1; len: 15